A selection of T cell receptor beta chains follows, all from one sample in a study of cytomegalovirus exposure and HLA in healthy donors. Only in-frame clones appear in the TCRdb table, and some are missing; sequencing was by immunoSEQ multiplex PCR. The table shows about 240,000 clones, with around 87% occurring only once. Sequenced sample: PBMCs. These receptors all stem from a man between 18 and 35 years old in good health and CMV-seronegative. Each CDR3 is given with its conserved first and last residue. Fields, in order: V gene, CDR3 protein.

v_gene: TRBV9
CDR3aa: CASSPTRGNTIYF

v_gene: TRBV7-2
CDR3aa: CASSRNSFYEQYF

v_gene: TRBV27
CDR3aa: CASSPRTPYSNQPQHF

v_gene: TRBV19
CDR3aa: CATRAGANTDTQYF

v_gene: TRBV19
CDR3aa: CASSIDHRGYGYTF

v_gene: TRBV28
CDR3aa: CASRGGEGYTF

v_gene: TRBV19
CDR3aa: CASSMVEHTEAFF

v_gene: TRBV9
CDR3aa: CAKTSGRASRTGELFF

v_gene: TRBV9
CDR3aa: CASSVALKETQYF

v_gene: TRBV6-5
CDR3aa: CASSFPSRTGVYEQYF

v_gene: TRBV29-1
CDR3aa: CSVKGQTNTGELFF

v_gene: TRBV7-3
CDR3aa: CASSPEQAAIETQYF

v_gene: TRBV6-5
CDR3aa: CASRGQGASQPQHF

v_gene: TRBV2
CDR3aa: CASRTRPQTEKLFF

v_gene: TRBV2
CDR3aa: CASSEDRGNSKTQYF

v_gene: TRBV28
CDR3aa: CASTPVMGLAGTNEQFF

v_gene: TRBV28
CDR3aa: CASSFGRGFSYEQYF

v_gene: TRBV7-6
CDR3aa: CASSLVKTQYF

v_gene: TRBV4-1
CDR3aa: CASSQDLGLGYNEQFF

v_gene: TRBV19
CDR3aa: CASLPPPGVGEKLFF

v_gene: TRBV2
CDR3aa: CASSEASGPYEQYF

v_gene: TRBV29-1
CDR3aa: CSARDRGDTEAFF